This T cell receptor beta chain was identified during a study of CD8+ T cells in alopecia areata. The treatment denotes: oral pan-JAK inhibitor, 5-10 mg twice daily. This clone has a handful of counts. Following RNA extraction, reverse transcription yielded cDNA that acted as the sequencing template. Here immunoSEQ multiplex PCR was the method, and the copy in TCRdb shows in-frame clones only, minus some. The sample consists of roughly 98,000 clones, around 60% of them appearing once. The germline gives CDR1 MNHNS, CDR2 SASEGT. CDR3 length equals 15 residues. Trimming shortened V by 3 bases and J by 5 bases, and 16 bases separated the two germline ends.

This chain uses TRBV6-1 with TRBJ2-5; TRBD2 might be the D (6 bases). The clonotype was recovered from a human donor with alopecia areata. The sample was CD8+ T cells sorted from blood, taken at week 4, from a patient treated with tofacitinib. CDR3 sequence: CASSDEVGGSETQYF. The CDR3 DNA reads as TGTGCCAGCAGTGACGAGGTGGGGGGTTCTGAGACCCAGTACTTC.